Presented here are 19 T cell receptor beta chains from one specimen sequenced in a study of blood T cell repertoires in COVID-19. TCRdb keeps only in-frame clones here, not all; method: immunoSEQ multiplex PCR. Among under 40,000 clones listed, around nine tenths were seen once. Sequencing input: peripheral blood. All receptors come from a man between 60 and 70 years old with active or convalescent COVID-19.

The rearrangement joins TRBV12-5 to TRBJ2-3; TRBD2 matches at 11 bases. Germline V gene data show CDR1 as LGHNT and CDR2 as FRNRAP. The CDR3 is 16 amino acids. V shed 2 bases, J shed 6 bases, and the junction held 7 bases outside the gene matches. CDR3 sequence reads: CASGLFLAGGWDTQYF. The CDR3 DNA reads TGTGCTAGTGGTTTGTTTCTAGCGGGAGGATGGGATACGCAGTATTTT.

The CDR3, as DNA: TGTGCCAGCAGCCTCAATTACAATGAGCAGTTCTTC. This encodes CASSLNYNEQFF. The chain couples TRBV3-1 (or the pseudogene TRBV3-2) to TRBJ2-1, with D hard to call. CDR1 LGHDT and CDR2 YNNKEL come from the germline V gene (reference sequence). This CDR3 spans 12 amino acids. Trimming removed 4 bases at V and 4 bases at J, with 5 bases between.

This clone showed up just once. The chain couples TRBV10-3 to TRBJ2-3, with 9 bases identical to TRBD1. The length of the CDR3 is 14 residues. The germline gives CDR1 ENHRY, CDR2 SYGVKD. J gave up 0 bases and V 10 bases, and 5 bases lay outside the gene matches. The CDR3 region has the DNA TGTGCCAGCAGACAGGGGGGGAGCACAGATACGCAGTATTTT. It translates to CASRQGGSTDTQYF.

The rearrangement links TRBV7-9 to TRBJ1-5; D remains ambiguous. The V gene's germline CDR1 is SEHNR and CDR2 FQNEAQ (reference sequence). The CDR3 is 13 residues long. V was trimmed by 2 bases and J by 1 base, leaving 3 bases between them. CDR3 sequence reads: CASSLSSNQPQHF. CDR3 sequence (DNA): TGTGCCAGCAGCTTAAGCAGCAATCAGCCCCAGCATTTT.

The CDR3 sequence is CASSTGTSRADTQYF. The CDR3 nucleotides are TGTGCCAGCAGTACCGGGACTAGCCGGGCAGATACGCAGTATTTT. This rearrangement joins TRBV6-6 to TRBJ2-3, with 9 bases that match TRBD2. Trimming cost V 5 bases and J 4 bases; bases outside gene matches: 7. Germline V gene sequence: CDR1 MNHNY, CDR2 SVGAGI (reference sequence). CDR3 length: 15 residues.

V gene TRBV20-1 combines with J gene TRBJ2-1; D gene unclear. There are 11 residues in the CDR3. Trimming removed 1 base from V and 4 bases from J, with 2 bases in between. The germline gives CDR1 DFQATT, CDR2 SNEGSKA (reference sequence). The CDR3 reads CSARAYNEQFF. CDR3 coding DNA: TGCAGTGCTAGAGCATACAATGAGCAGTTCTTC.

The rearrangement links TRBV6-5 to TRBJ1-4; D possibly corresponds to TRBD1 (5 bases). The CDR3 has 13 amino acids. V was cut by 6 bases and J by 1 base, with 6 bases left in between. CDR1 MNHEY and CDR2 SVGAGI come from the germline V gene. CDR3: CASSRVTNEKLFF. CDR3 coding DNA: TGTGCCAGCAGCAGGGTAACTAATGAAAAACTGTTTTTT.

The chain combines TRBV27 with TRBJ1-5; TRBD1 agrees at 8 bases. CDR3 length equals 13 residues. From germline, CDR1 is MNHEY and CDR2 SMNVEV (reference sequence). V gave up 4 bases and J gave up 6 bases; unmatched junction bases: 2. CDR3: CASSYRGTQPQHF. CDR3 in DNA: TGTGCCAGCAGTTACAGGGGGACTCAGCCCCAGCATTTT.

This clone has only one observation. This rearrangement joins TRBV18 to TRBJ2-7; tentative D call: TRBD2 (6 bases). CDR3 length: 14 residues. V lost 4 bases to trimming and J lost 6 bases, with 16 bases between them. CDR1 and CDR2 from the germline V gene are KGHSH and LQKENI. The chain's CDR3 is CASSQLASEAEQYF. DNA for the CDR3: TGTGCCAGCTCACAGCTTGCTAGCGAGGCCGAGCAGTACTTC.

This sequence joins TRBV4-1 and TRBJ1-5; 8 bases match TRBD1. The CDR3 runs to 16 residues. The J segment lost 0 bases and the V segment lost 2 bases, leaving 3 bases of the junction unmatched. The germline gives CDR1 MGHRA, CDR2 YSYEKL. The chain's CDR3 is CASSQRQGYSNQPQHF. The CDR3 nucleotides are TGCGCCAGCAGCCAAAGACAGGGGTATAGCAATCAGCCCCAGCATTTT.

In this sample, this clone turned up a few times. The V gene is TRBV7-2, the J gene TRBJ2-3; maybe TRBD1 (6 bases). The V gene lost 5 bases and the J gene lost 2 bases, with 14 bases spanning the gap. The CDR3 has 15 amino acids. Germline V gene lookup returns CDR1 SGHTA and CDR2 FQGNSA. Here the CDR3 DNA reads TGTGCCAGCAGCCAGGGGCTATCCTACACAGATACGCAGTATTTT. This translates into CASSQGLSYTDTQYF.

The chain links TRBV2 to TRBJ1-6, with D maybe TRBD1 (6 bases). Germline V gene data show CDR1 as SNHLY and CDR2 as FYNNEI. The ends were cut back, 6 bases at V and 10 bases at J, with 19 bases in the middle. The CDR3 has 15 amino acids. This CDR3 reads CASSLPGGARSPLHF. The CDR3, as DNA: TGTGCCAGCAGCCTTCCCGGGGGGGCGAGGTCACCCCTCCACTTT.

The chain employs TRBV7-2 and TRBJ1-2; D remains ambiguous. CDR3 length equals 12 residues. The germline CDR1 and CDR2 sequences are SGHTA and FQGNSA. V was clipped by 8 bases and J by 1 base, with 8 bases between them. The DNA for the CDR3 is TGTGCCAGCGTCGAGCATAACTATGGCTACACCTTC. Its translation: CASVEHNYGYTF.

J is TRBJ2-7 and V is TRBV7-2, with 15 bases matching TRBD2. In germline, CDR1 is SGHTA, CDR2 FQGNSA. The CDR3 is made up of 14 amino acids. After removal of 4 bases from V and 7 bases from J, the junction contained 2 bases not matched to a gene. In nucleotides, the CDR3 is TGTGCCAGCAGCTGGACTAGCGGGAGGGGTGAGCAGTACTTC. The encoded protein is CASSWTSGRGEQYF.

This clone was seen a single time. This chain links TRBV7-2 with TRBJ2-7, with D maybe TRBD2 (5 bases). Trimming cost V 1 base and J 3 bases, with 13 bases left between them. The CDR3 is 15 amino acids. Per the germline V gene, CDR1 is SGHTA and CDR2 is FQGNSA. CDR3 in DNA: TGTGCCAGCAGCTTAGATTGGTATGGAGGCTACGAGCAGTACTTC. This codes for CASSLDWYGGYEQYF.

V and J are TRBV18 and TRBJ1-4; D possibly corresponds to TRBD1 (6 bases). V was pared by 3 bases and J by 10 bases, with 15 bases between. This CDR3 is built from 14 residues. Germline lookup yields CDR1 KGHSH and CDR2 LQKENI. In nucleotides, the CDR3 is TGTGCCAGCTCACCGCCCGCGGGGGCGGGAAAACTGTTTTTT. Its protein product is CASSPPAGAGKLFF.

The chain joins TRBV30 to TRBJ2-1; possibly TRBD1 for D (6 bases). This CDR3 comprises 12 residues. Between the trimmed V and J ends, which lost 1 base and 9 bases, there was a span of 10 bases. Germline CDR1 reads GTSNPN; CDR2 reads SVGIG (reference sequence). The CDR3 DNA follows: TGTGCCTGGAGTGAACAGGGAATTGAGCAGTTCTTC. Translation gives CAWSEQGIEQFF.

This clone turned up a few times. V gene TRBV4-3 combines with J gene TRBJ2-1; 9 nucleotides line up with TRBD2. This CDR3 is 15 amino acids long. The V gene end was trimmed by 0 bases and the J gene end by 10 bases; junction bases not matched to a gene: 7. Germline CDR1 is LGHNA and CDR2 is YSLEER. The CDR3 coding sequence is TGCGCCAGCAGCCAAGAGCGGGAGGGCCTAGAAGAGCAGTTCTTC. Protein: CASSQEREGLEEQFF.

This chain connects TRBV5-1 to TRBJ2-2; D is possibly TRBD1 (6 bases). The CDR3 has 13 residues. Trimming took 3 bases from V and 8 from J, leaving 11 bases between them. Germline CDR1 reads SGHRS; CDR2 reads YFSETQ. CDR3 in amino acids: CASSYYRAGELFF. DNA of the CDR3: TGCGCCAGCAGCTATTACAGGGCTGGGGAGCTGTTTTTT.